The entry below describes one TCR beta chain. The sample comes from a study of blood T cell repertoires in COVID-19. Study in general: Both acute and convalescent COVID-19 samples were obtained from the United States, Italy and Spain. Sources were T cells, B-cell-depleted T cells, or PBMCs; the material itself was cDNA or gDNA.

Unmatched junction bases numbered 9, after V lost 3 bases and J lost 7 bases. Germline CDR1 and CDR2: MNHNS and SASEGT. This CDR3 contains 15 residues. Study processing details: Nucleated cell number was recorded as an estimate derived from reference gene primer amplification. Libraries were prepared by immunoSEQ multiplex PCR; TCRdb keeps only in-frame clonotypes and omits some of them. V, J and clone size are those of that table, while D and trimming were read from the DNA. The profile shows more than 150,000 clones, around 90% of them singletons. The genes are TRBV6-1 and TRBJ1-2; 9 bases map to TRBD1. This receptor was taken from a man aged 45-65 years with acute or convalescent COVID-19. Sequenced: peripheral blood. This CDR3 reads CASSEGTGGPGGYTF. The CDR3 DNA sequence: TGTGCCAGCAGTGAGGGAACAGGGGGCCCGGGTGGCTACACCTTC.